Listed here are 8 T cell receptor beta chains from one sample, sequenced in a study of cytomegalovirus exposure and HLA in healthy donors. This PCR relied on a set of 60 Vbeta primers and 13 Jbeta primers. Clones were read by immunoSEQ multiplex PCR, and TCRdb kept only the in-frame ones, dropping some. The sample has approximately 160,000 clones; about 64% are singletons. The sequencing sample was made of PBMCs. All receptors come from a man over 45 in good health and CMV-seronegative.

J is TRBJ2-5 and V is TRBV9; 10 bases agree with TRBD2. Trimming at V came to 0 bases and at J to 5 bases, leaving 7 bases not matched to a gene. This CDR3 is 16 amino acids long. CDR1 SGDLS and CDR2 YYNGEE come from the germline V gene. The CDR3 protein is CASSVAVLGLAETQYF. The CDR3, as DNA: TGTGCCAGCAGCGTAGCCGTACTGGGACTAGCGGAGACCCAGTACTTC.

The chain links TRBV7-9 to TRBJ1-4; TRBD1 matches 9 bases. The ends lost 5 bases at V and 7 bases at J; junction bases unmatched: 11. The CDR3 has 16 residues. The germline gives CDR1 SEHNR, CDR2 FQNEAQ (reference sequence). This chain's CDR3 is CASSTTDRGGTEKLFF. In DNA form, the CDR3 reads TGTGCCAGCAGCACCACCGACAGGGGGGGGACTGAAAAACTGTTTTTT.

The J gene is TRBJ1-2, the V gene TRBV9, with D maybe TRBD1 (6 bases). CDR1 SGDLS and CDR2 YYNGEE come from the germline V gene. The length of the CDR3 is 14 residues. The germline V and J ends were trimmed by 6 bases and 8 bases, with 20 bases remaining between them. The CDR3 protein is CASTLQEGGHGYTF. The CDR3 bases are TGTGCCAGCACCTTACAGGAGGGGGGGCACGGCTACACCTTC.

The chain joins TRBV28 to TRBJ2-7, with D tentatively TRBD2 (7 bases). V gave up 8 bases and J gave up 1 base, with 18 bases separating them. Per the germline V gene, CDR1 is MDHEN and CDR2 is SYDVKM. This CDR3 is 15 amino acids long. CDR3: CASAEGGDRSYEQYF. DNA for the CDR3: TGTGCCAGCGCAGAGGGGGGGGACCGTTCCTACGAGCAGTACTTC.

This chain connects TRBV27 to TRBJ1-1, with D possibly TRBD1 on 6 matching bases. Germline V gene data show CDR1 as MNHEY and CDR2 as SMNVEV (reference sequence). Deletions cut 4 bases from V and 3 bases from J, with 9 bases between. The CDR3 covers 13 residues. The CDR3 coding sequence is TGTGCCAGCAGTTCTTACAGGGACACTGAAGCTTTCTTT. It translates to CASSSYRDTEAFF.

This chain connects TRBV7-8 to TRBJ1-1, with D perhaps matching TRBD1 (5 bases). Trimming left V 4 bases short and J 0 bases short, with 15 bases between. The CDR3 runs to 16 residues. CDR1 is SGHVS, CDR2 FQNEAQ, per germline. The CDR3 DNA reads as TGTGCCAGCAGCTCCCGGGGAGGGACCATGAACACTGAAGCTTTCTTT. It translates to CASSSRGGTMNTEAFF.

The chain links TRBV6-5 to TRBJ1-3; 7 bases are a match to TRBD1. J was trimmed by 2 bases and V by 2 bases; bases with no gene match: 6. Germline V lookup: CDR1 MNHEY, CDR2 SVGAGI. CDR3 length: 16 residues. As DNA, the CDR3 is TGTGCCAGCAGTTACAATCACAGGGGACCTGGAAACACCATATATTTT. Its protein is CASSYNHRGPGNTIYF.

The CDR3 DNA is TGTGCCAGCAGCTTAGGAGGTTGGGACAGGGGCAATCAGCCCCAGCATTTT. Translated: CASSLGGWDRGNQPQHF. V gene TRBV11-2 combines with J gene TRBJ1-5; 9 bases are shared with TRBD1. This CDR3 contains 17 residues. The J segment lost 2 bases and the V segment lost 1 base, leaving 6 bases of the junction unmatched. Germline CDR1 reads SGHAT; CDR2 reads FQNNGV.